This entry lists 28 T cell receptor beta chains sequenced from one sample in a study of shared clonotypes between healthy human individuals. The naive CD8 population came from CD45RO-negative cells selected for CCR7, without terminally differentiated effector memory CD45RA+ cells. TCRdb keeps only in-frame clones here, not all; method: immunoSEQ multiplex PCR. This sample carries some 2,100,000 clones, just over 90% of them seen once, and the ten largest clones take 1.5% to 2%. Sequencing was done on a sample of naive CD8+ T cells from PBMCs. These receptors were collected from a man in his late teens or twenties in good health. Some clones in this sample may be carry-over from other donors' samples.

V and J are TRBV28 and TRBJ2-1; 10 positions agree with TRBD2. CDR1 and CDR2 from the germline V gene are MDHEN and SYDVKM. The CDR3 extends over 16 amino acids. Trimming took 3 bases from V and 7 from J; bases not matched to a gene: 9. The CDR3 DNA reads as TGTGCCAGCAGTTTTTTGTCTAGCGGGAGCAAAAATGAGCAGTTCTTC. Amino acids: CASSFLSSGSKNEQFF. Full variable domain (remainder filled in from reference TRBV28 and TRBJ2-1): DVKVTQSSRYLVKRTGEKVFLECVQDMDHENMFWYRQDPGLGLRLIYFSYDVKMKEKGDIPEGYSVSREKKERFSLILESASTNQTSMYLCASSFLSSGSKNEQFFGPGTRLTVL.

The rearrangement links TRBV27 to TRBJ1-5; D call uncertain. Trimming cost V 5 bases and J 0 bases, with 17 bases left between them. The germline gives CDR1 MNHEY, CDR2 SMNVEV (reference sequence). The CDR3 consists of 17 residues. The CDR3 reads CASSIRFQKDSNQPQHF. The CDR3 nucleotides read TGTGCCAGCAGTATTCGTTTTCAAAAAGATAGCAATCAGCCCCAGCATTTT.

In this sample, this clone turned up a few times. This chain links TRBV27 with TRBJ1-1, with D unclear. The CDR3 contains 13 residues. Germline CDR1 is MNHEY and CDR2 is SMNVEV (reference sequence). Trimming cost V 3 bases and J 3 bases, with 8 bases left between them. The CDR3 region has the DNA TGTGCCAGCAGTTTGTTACGGTACACTGAAGCTTTCTTT. Residues: CASSLLRYTEAFF.

This rearrangement joins TRBV5-4 to TRBJ2-7, with 10 bases identical to TRBD2. The germline gives CDR1 SGHNT, CDR2 YYREEE (reference sequence). After removal of 0 bases from V and 4 bases from J, the junction contained 16 bases not matched to a gene. This CDR3 contains 19 residues. The CDR3 region is CASSLDSEPKTSGVYEQYF. The CDR3 DNA follows: TGTGCCAGCAGCTTGGACAGCGAACCTAAAACTAGCGGGGTATACGAGCAGTACTTC.

The rearrangement joins TRBV2 to TRBJ1-2; D is possibly TRBD1 (5 bases). Trimming removed 6 bases from V and 4 bases from J, with 18 bases in between. CDR3 size: 15 residues. CDR1 and CDR2 (germline): SNHLY, FYNNEI. The CDR3 DNA sequence: TGTGCCAGCAGCTCCCGGGAGGGGACCCTCTATGGCTACACCTTC. Translated: CASSSREGTLYGYTF. The entire variable domain, with the rest obtained from reference TRBV2 and TRBJ1-2, is as follows: EPEVTQTPSHQVTQMGQEVILRCVPISNHLYFYWYRQILGQKVEFLVSFYNNEISEKSEIFDDQFSVERPDGSNFTLKIRSTKLEDSAMYFCASSSREGTLYGYTFGSGTRLTVV.

This clone was picked up one time. V usage is TRBV7-3 and J usage is TRBJ2-3; unclear D gene. From germline, CDR1 is SGHTA and CDR2 FQGTGA. V was pared by 2 bases and J by 2 bases, with 11 bases between. This CDR3 contains 15 residues. The CDR3 nucleotides read TGTGCCAGCAGCTTAGGGTCTAGGTACACAGATACGCAGTATTTT. Residues: CASSLGSRYTDTQYF.

This chain links TRBV4-3 with TRBJ2-3, with 10 bases fitting TRBD1. Looked up from germline, CDR1 is LGHNA and CDR2 is YSLEER. This CDR3 is built from 17 residues. After removal of 0 bases from V and 4 bases from J, the junction contained 7 bases not matched to a gene. The DNA for the CDR3 is TGCGCCAGCAGCCAAGAAGGCCGACAGGGGGCACCAGATACGCAGTATTTT. It is translated as CASSQEGRQGAPDTQYF.

The chain joins TRBV13 to TRBJ1-1; D unresolved. The germline V gene has CDR1 PRHDT and CDR2 FYEKMQ (reference sequence). This CDR3 contains 16 residues. The ends were cut back, 7 bases at V and 0 bases at J, with 18 bases in the middle. This CDR3 reads CASTDSHTAMNTEAFF. DNA of the CDR3: TGTGCCAGCACCGACTCACATACAGCCATGAACACTGAAGCTTTCTTT. The full variable domain, with the rest looked up from reference TRBV13 and TRBJ1-1, is AAGVIQSPRHLIKEKRETATLKCYPIPRHDTVYWYQQGPGQDPQFLISFYEKMQSDKGSIPDRFSAQQFSDYHSELNMSSLELGDSALYFCASTDSHTAMNTEAFFGQGTRLTVV.

This clone was seen only once. The genes are TRBV28 and TRBJ2-7; D is unresolved. CDR1 and CDR2 from the germline V gene are MDHEN and SYDVKM. Trimming removed 5 bases from V and 3 bases from J, with 14 bases in between. The CDR3 has 14 residues. CDR3 in DNA: TGTGCCAGCAGTCGGCGTAATGGGGTCTACGAGCAGTACTTC. It specifies CASSRRNGVYEQYF.

The gene calls are TRBV7-9 and TRBJ1-1; D is undetermined. Germline loops: CDR1 SEHNR, CDR2 FQNEAQ (reference sequence). V lost 1 base and J lost 1, with 13 bases in between. CDR3 length: 16 amino acids. Here the CDR3 DNA reads TGTGCCAGCAGCTTAGTTGGGGTCCTGAAGAACACTGAAGCTTTCTTT. It encodes CASSLVGVLKNTEAFF.

This clone was seen just once. The chain combines TRBV15 with TRBJ2-7; D unresolved. CDR1 and CDR2 from the germline V gene are LNHNV and YYDKDF (reference sequence). Between the trimmed V and J ends, which lost 3 bases and 7 bases, there was a span of 13 bases. CDR3 length equals 13 residues. CDR3 protein: CATSSGSTSEQYF. DNA for the CDR3: TGTGCCACCAGCAGCGGCTCGACCTCAGAGCAGTACTTC.

This clone has just one count. The chain joins TRBV10-3 to TRBJ2-7, with D possibly called TRBD1 or TRBD2 (5 bases each). Trimming removed 6 bases from V and 1 base from J, with 19 bases in between. Germline CDR1 is ENHRY and CDR2 is SYGVKD. The CDR3 loop spans 16 amino acids. The CDR3 nucleotides are TGTGCCATCAGCAGCACCCCGGGACGGAGATCCTACGAGCAGTACTTC. As protein: CAISSTPGRRSYEQYF.

The chain carries TRBV7-2 and TRBJ2-3, with D tentatively TRBD2 (6 bases). Germline loops: CDR1 SGHTA, CDR2 FQGNSA. Trimming took 3 bases from V and 5 from J, leaving 18 bases between them. The CDR3 contains 16 residues. The CDR3 here is CASSFRIGRTGDTQYF. For the CDR3, the DNA is TGTGCCAGCAGCTTTCGTATAGGGAGGACCGGAGATACGCAGTATTTT.

This clone was observed once. The rearrangement joins TRBV10-3 to TRBJ1-1, with D uncertain. This CDR3 is built from 15 residues. V was trimmed by 4 bases and J by 0 bases, leaving 12 bases between them. The V gene's germline CDR1 is ENHRY and CDR2 SYGVKD. The CDR3 coding sequence is TGTGCCATCAGTGTCAAGAGGCCGGTGAACACTGAAGCTTTCTTT. This codes for CAISVKRPVNTEAFF.

This rearrangement joins TRBV10-3 to TRBJ2-7; TRBD2 agrees at 10 bases. Germline CDR1 and CDR2: ENHRY and SYGVKD. V was pared by 2 bases and J by 3 bases, with 7 bases of the junction left unmatched. The CDR3 contains 16 residues. The CDR3 DNA sequence: TGTGCCATCAGTGAGACAATTACTAGCGGGATCTACGAGCAGTACTTC. This encodes CAISETITSGIYEQYF.

The chain carries TRBV13 and TRBJ2-1; a possible D gene is TRBD2 (6 bases). The V gene's germline CDR1 is PRHDT and CDR2 FYEKMQ (reference sequence). The V end lost 5 bases, the J end lost 0 bases, and 14 bases lay between the germline ends. The CDR3 covers 16 residues. CDR3: CASSPVRESSYNEQFF. The CDR3 DNA is TGTGCCAGCAGCCCTGTCCGGGAGAGCTCCTACAATGAGCAGTTCTTC. The full variable domain, its missing parts supplied by reference TRBV13 and TRBJ2-1, is AAGVIQSPRHLIKEKRETATLKCYPIPRHDTVYWYQQGPGQDPQFLISFYEKMQSDKGSIPDRFSAQQFSDYHSELNMSSLELGDSALYFCASSPVRESSYNEQFFGPGTRLTVL.

The chain joins TRBV14 to TRBJ2-3; D possibly corresponds to TRBD1 (6 bases). From germline, CDR1 is SGHDN and CDR2 FVKESK. This CDR3 has 19 amino acids. Trimming removed 4 bases at V and 2 bases at J, with 25 bases between. The CDR3 reads CASSRYRVRQSRYTDTQYF. Here the CDR3 DNA reads TGTGCCAGCAGCCGTTACAGGGTTCGACAATCCCGCTACACAGATACGCAGTATTTT.

The gene calls are TRBV4-3 and TRBJ1-2, with a possible D match to TRBD1 (6 bases). The V gene lost 4 bases and the J gene lost 4 bases, with 16 bases spanning the gap. Germline V gene sequence: CDR1 LGHNA, CDR2 YSLEER. The CDR3 has 15 amino acids. CDR3 sequence: CASSPRRAGVYGYTF. The DNA of the CDR3 is TGCGCCAGCAGCCCTAGGAGAGCAGGGGTCTATGGCTACACCTTC.

The rearrangement joins TRBV30 to TRBJ1-2; D is unresolved. V was clipped by 2 bases and J by 6 bases, with 16 bases between them. Germline assignment: CDR1 GTSNPN and CDR2 SVGIG (reference sequence). The CDR3 is 14 amino acids. CDR3 protein: CAWSWIRDMDGYTF. CDR3 in DNA: TGTGCCTGGAGTTGGATTCGAGACATGGATGGCTACACCTTC.

The chain is built from TRBV28 and TRBJ2-4; D not certain. Germline V lookup: CDR1 MDHEN, CDR2 SYDVKM. Trimming left V 7 bases short and J 1 base short, with 17 bases between. This CDR3 is built from 16 residues. CDR3 amino acids: CASINRRSMAKNIQYF. CDR3 coding DNA: TGTGCCAGCATAAACCGGCGAAGTATGGCCAAAAACATTCAGTACTTC.

The chain has TRBV6-1 and TRBJ2-7; D remains ambiguous. Trimming cost V 7 bases and J 2 bases, with 12 bases left between them. From germline, CDR1 is MNHNS and CDR2 SASEGT. CDR3 size: 13 residues. CDR3 coding DNA: TGTGCCAGCACCCCCGGGCCTACCTACGAGCAGTACTTC. It is translated as CASTPGPTYEQYF.

The chain recombines TRBV28 with TRBJ1-2; D is unresolved. The CDR3 covers 14 residues. V lost 3 bases and J 3 bases, leaving 11 bases between the germline ends. Per germline, CDR1 MDHEN and CDR2 SYDVKM. The CDR3 spells CASSLRPWDYGYTF. The DNA for the CDR3 is TGTGCCAGCAGTTTGCGACCTTGGGACTATGGCTACACCTTC.

This sequence joins TRBV19 and TRBJ2-2, with 8 bases fitting TRBD2. The CDR3 extends over 17 amino acids. Looked up from germline, CDR1 is LNHDA and CDR2 is SQIVND (reference sequence). The V and J ends lost 5 bases and 2 bases, in that order; junction bases with no gene match: 10. The CDR3 region has the DNA TGTGCCAGTAGTGCCCCGGTACTAGCGGAAAACACCGGGGAGCTGTTTTTT. Amino acid sequence: CASSAPVLAENTGELFF.

The chain joins TRBV10-3 to TRBJ1-1; the D gene is possibly TRBD1 (6 bases). CDR3 length: 15 amino acids. Germline-derived CDR1 and CDR2 are ENHRY and SYGVKD. Trimming removed 0 bases from V and 0 bases from J, with 8 bases in between. CDR3 nucleotide sequence: TGTGCCATCAGTGAGTCGGGGGCGATGAACACTGAAGCTTTCTTT. Its protein is CAISESGAMNTEAFF.

As concerns this clone: Other nucleotide sequences from this sample produce the same CDR3. V and J are TRBV7-9 and TRBJ2-2; D might be TRBD1 or TRBD2, each matching 6 bases. The V gene's germline CDR1 is SEHNR and CDR2 FQNEAQ (reference sequence). The CDR3 loop spans 13 amino acids. Between the trimmed V and J ends, which lost 5 bases and 5 bases, there was a span of 9 bases. The CDR3 DNA reads as TGTGCCAGCAGCCTAGGGGGGACCGGGGAGCTGTTTTTT. This encodes CASSLGGTGELFF.

As concerns this clone: This sample also contains other DNA sequences that code for the same CDR3. The DNA for the CDR3 is TGCGCCAGCAGTCTCCTAGCGGGAGGCTACAATGAGCAGTTCTTC. As protein: CASSLLAGGYNEQFF. The V gene is TRBV4-3, the J gene TRBJ2-1, with 11 bases aligning to TRBD2. CDR3 size: 15 residues. The junction had 4 bases not matched to a gene; V was cut back by 6 bases and J by 3 bases. The germline V gene encodes CDR1 LGHNA and CDR2 YSLEER.

The chain links TRBV7-9 to TRBJ2-5, with TRBD1 identical over 9 bases. Germline V lookup: CDR1 SEHNR, CDR2 FQNEAQ (reference sequence). J gave up 5 bases and V 5 bases, and 12 bases lay outside the gene matches. This CDR3 region has 16 residues. In DNA form, the CDR3 reads TGTGCCAGCAGCGAAGACTACAGGGGGCAAGGGGAGACCCAGTACTTC. This sequence encodes CASSEDYRGQGETQYF.

This clone was seen a single time. V gene TRBV27 combines with J gene TRBJ1-5, with unresolved D. CDR1 MNHEY and CDR2 SMNVEV come from the germline V gene (reference sequence). The CDR3 extends over 15 amino acids. V dropped 6 bases and J dropped 1 base, with 13 bases sitting between them. The CDR3 DNA reads TGTGCCAGCAGGATTGGATTCGGAAGCAATCAGCCCCAGCATTTT. This codes for CASRIGFGSNQPQHF.